A selection of T cell receptor beta chains follows, all from one sample in a study of blood T cell repertoires in COVID-19. Data came from immunoSEQ multiplex PCR; TCRdb stores just in-frame clones and leaves some out. The table lists fewer than 250,000 clones, about nine tenths of them singletons, with less than 3.5% in the top ten. Sequenced input: peripheral blood. The receptors stem from a woman aged 60-75 years with acute or convalescent COVID-19. Each CDR3 is given with its conserved first and last residue. D genes are given only for firm matches.

NA	TRBJ1-2	TRBV10-3	CAISESHGVLGYTF
TRBD2	TRBJ2-7	TRBV4-1	CASSPPQGGGYEQYF
TRBD1	TRBJ1-5	TRBV18	CASSPGTGNQPQHF
TRBD2	TRBJ2-1	TRBV25-1	CASSASLAGINEQFF
NA	TRBJ2-7	TRBV21-1	CASSTPRDRTTYEQYF
NA	TRBJ1-4	TRBV19	CASSIVMSGGREKLFF
TRBD1	TRBJ1-3	TRBV30	CAWSVQGASGNTIYF
TRBD2	TRBJ2-1	TRBV3-1/TRBV3-2	CASSPLAGVRNEQFF
NA	TRBJ2-3	TRBV9	CASSPHTDTQYF
TRBD1	TRBJ1-1	TRBV27	CASSTHTGGDYMNTEAFF
NA	TRBJ1-6	TRBV4-1	CASSQDTAVNSPLHF
TRBD2	TRBJ2-7	TRBV19	CASSGLAGGPYEQYF
TRBD2	TRBJ2-5	TRBV4-1	CASSHGTSGGQAQYF
TRBD1	TRBJ2-3	TRBV14	CASSQGPPGQSTDTQYF
TRBD1	TRBJ1-5	TRBV19	CASSTQGNQPQHF
NA	TRBJ1-1	TRBV7-9	CASSTVSGGGTEAFF
TRBD1	TRBJ1-5	TRBV19	CASSIDRARQPQHF
TRBD1	TRBJ1-5	TRBV27	CASRTGNQPQHF
NA	TRBJ1-6	TRBV2	CASTGTRNSPLHF
NA	TRBJ1-1	TRBV19	CASSPGQKNTEAFF
TRBD1	TRBJ2-7	TRBV28	CASSFRDRGEAYEQYF
TRBD2	TRBJ2-1	TRBV7-9	CASSTPGLVYNEQFF
TRBD2	TRBJ2-3	TRBV7-2	CASSSGGGTDTQYF
TRBD1	TRBJ1-2	TRBV3-1/TRBV3-2	CASSQGRTGGNYGYTF
TRBD2	TRBJ2-1	TRBV7-2	CASSPRTSGNEQFF
TRBD2	TRBJ2-6	TRBV19	CASSMGLAASSGANVLTF
TRBD1	TRBJ1-4	TRBV28	CASSRLPGQGVAPNEKLFF
TRBD1	TRBJ1-6	TRBV9	CASSVEDRASSPLHF
NA	TRBJ1-6	TRBV19	CASKTGRSYNSPLHF
TRBD1	TRBJ2-7	TRBV28	CASSLRQGPPYEQYF
NA	TRBJ1-4	TRBV5-1	CASSFSEWTYEKLFF
TRBD1	TRBJ2-7	TRBV3-1/TRBV3-2	CASSFGQGLYEQYF
NA	TRBJ1-5	TRBV19	CASSIVRAGNQPQHF
TRBD1	TRBJ1-3	TRBV30	CAWSPDRGHTIYF
TRBD1	TRBJ2-7	TRBV28	CASRGDSSYEQYF
TRBD1	TRBJ1-2	TRBV5-6	CASSLLGQGARGYTF
NA	TRBJ1-4	TRBV18	CASSPLQNEKLFF
TRBD1	TRBJ1-4	TRBV9	CASSSRDRNEKLFF
NA	TRBJ1-6	TRBV9	CASSVAPGQSLHSPLHF
TRBD2	TRBJ2-1	TRBV5-1	CASSLGLAGGYNEQFF
NA	TRBJ2-7	TRBV5-1	CASSLGQSYEQYF
TRBD1	TRBJ2-1	TRBV18	CASSLGQINEQFF
TRBD1	TRBJ2-3	TRBV11-3	CASSFSGQVTDTQYF
NA	TRBJ2-3	TRBV14	CASSQYTDTQYF
TRBD1	TRBJ1-2	TRBV19	CASSRDSLYGYTF